One sample yielded the 8 T cell receptor beta chains listed below, sequenced in a study of blood T cell repertoires in COVID-19. Libraries were prepared by immunoSEQ multiplex PCR; TCRdb keeps only in-frame clonotypes and omits some of them. The sample yields about 31,000 clones, approximately 91% seen once. The sequencing sample was made of peripheral blood. These receptors were obtained from a man between 60 and 75 years old with COVID-19, enrolled during active disease.

The chain has TRBV4-2 and TRBJ2-3; weak D call: TRBD2 (6 bases). The CDR3 is 17 residues long. Trimming took 0 bases from V and 0 from J, leaving 13 bases between them. CDR1 is LGHNA, CDR2 YNFKEQ, per germline. The DNA of the CDR3 is TGTGCCAGCAGCCAAGATACTCGGGAGAGAAGCACAGATACGCAGTATTTT. Amino acids: CASSQDTRERSTDTQYF.

CDR3 region: CASSLAGGTLNNEQFF. The CDR3 DNA reads as TGTGCCAGCAGCTTGGCGGGGGGGACACTTAACAATGAGCAGTTCTTC. The V and J genes are TRBV5-4 and TRBJ2-1; 8 bases fit TRBD2. Germline-derived CDR1 and CDR2 are SGHNT and YYREEE (reference sequence). The ends lost 0 bases at V and 5 bases at J; junction bases unmatched: 7. The CDR3 spans 16 residues.

CDR3 coding DNA: TGTGCCAGCAGCCATTCACAGGGAGTCCGCAATCAGCCCCAGCATTTT. It codes for CASSHSQGVRNQPQHF. This sequence joins TRBV3-1 (or the pseudogene TRBV3-2) and TRBJ1-5; D may be TRBD1 (6 bases). Germline V gene lookup returns CDR1 LGHDT and CDR2 YNNKEL (reference sequence). The CDR3 loop spans 16 amino acids. V was shortened by 3 bases and J by 2 bases, with 14 bases between the two germline ends.

The V call is TRBV4-1, the J call TRBJ1-5; a possible D gene is TRBD1 (5 bases). Per the germline V gene, CDR1 is MGHRA and CDR2 is YSYEKL. Trimming cost V 1 base and J 4 bases, with 11 bases left between them. This CDR3 has 15 residues. This CDR3 is CASSQGGARNQPQHF. The CDR3 nucleotides read TGCGCCAGCAGCCAAGGCGGGGCGCGGAATCAGCCCCAGCATTTT.

The chain carries TRBV6-5 and TRBJ2-7, with 7 nucleotides matching TRBD1. Losses at the gene ends were 6 bases for V and 3 bases for J; bases not matched to a gene: 8. Germline CDR1 is MNHEY and CDR2 is SVGAGI. The CDR3 is 14 amino acids. In DNA, the CDR3 is TGTGCCAGCAGCCGAAAGGGGGCGATCTACGAGCAGTACTTC. The encoded protein is CASSRKGAIYEQYF.

DNA of the CDR3: TGTGCCAGCAGCTTGGGGCGAGGTCAGCCCCAGCATTTT. Protein: CASSLGRGQPQHF. The rearrangement joins TRBV5-6 to TRBJ1-5; D remains ambiguous. CDR3 length equals 13 residues. Between the trimmed V and J ends, which lost 0 bases and 6 bases, there was a span of 7 bases. CDR1 SGHDT and CDR2 YYEEEE come from the germline V gene. Variable domain in full (rest from reference TRBV5-6 and TRBJ1-5): DAGVTQSPTHLIKTRGQQVTLRCSPKSGHDTVSWYQQALGQGPQFIFQYYEEEERQRGNFPDRFSGHQFPNYSSELNVNALLLGDSALYLCASSLGRGQPQHFGDGTRLSIL.

The chain is built from TRBV27 and TRBJ2-7; 10 bases match TRBD2. V lost 9 bases, J lost 5 bases, and 16 bases stayed unmatched. Per germline, CDR1 MNHEY and CDR2 SMNVEV (reference sequence). The CDR3 has 16 amino acids. The CDR3, as DNA: TGTGCCAGTGCCTTGATCCCCACTAGCGGGAATCACGAGCAGTACTTC. Protein sequence: CASALIPTSGNHEQYF.

The rearrangement uses TRBV5-1 and TRBJ2-7, with D perhaps TRBD1 (6 bases). CDR3 length: 14 residues. The V gene lost 4 bases and the J gene lost 6 bases, with 17 bases spanning the gap. Germline V gene data show CDR1 as SGHRS and CDR2 as YFSETQ. CDR3 DNA: TGCGCCAGCAGCCCAGGGGAAGAGCTCCGCGAGCAGTACTTC. It is translated as CASSPGEELREQYF.